The 29 T cell receptor beta chains listed next were all sequenced from one sample in a study of blood T cell repertoires in COVID-19. Generated by immunoSEQ multiplex PCR, the TCRdb table keeps only in-frame clones and is missing some. Here the sample spans under 200,000 clones, around 90% being singletons. Input material: peripheral blood. The receptors were sampled from a woman of 80 years or more with COVID-19, enrolled during active disease.

The V call is TRBV5-6, the J call TRBJ1-4; D ambiguous. From germline, CDR1 is SGHDT and CDR2 YYEEEE. The CDR3 consists of 12 residues. The V gene lost 0 bases and the J gene lost 14 bases, with 11 bases spanning the gap. The CDR3 sequence is CASSLGLKSLFF. CDR3 DNA sequence: TGTGCCAGCAGCTTGGGTCTAAAAAGCCTGTTTTTT.

V and J are TRBV7-2 and TRBJ1-2; no clear D. V lost 0 bases, J lost 4 bases, and 12 bases lay in between. The CDR3 is made up of 15 amino acids. The germline V gene encodes CDR1 SGHTA and CDR2 FQGNSA. CDR3 sequence (DNA): TGTGCCAGCAGCTTAGCTCAAAGGAGCATCTATGGCTACACCTTC. Amino acid sequence: CASSLAQRSIYGYTF. Drawing the rest from reference TRBV7-2 and TRBJ1-2, the complete variable domain is GAGVSQSPSNKVTEKGKDVELRCDPISGHTALYWYRQSLGQGLEFLIYFQGNSAPDKSGLPSDRFSAERTGGSVSTLTIQRTQQEDSAVYLCASSLAQRSIYGYTFGSGTRLTVV.

The rearrangement uses TRBV7-9 and TRBJ1-2, with 7 bases fitting TRBD1. Germline V lookup: CDR1 SEHNR, CDR2 FQNEAQ (reference sequence). This CDR3 comprises 14 residues. V lost 7 bases and J lost 10; bases outside the gene matches: 15. The CDR3 sequence: CASNLTPGQFLYTF. The CDR3 DNA reads TGTGCCAGCAACCTGACTCCGGGACAGTTCCTCTACACCTTC.

Concerning this clone: Other DNA sequences from this sample encode an identical CDR3 as well. The chain links TRBV7-9 to TRBJ2-3; D is ambiguous. Germline-derived CDR1 and CDR2 are SEHNR and FQNEAQ (reference sequence). V was clipped by 3 bases and J by 2 bases, with 9 bases between them. This CDR3 has 14 amino acids. The CDR3 reads CASSFGTNTDTQYF. As DNA, the CDR3 is TGTGCCAGCAGCTTTGGCACCAACACAGATACGCAGTATTTT.

This clone was detected only a few times. The chain carries TRBV15 and TRBJ1-5, with 7 bases aligning to TRBD1. J lost 7 bases, V lost 1 base, and 7 bases had no gene match. The CDR3 spans 15 residues. Germline-derived CDR1 and CDR2 are LNHNV and YYDKDF (reference sequence). CDR3 residues: CATSRGQGLGQPQHF. The CDR3 region has the DNA TGTGCCACCAGCAGAGGACAGGGTTTGGGCCAGCCCCAGCATTTT.

V is TRBV18 and J is TRBJ1-5, with D unresolved. Trimming cost V 2 bases and J 5 bases, with 13 bases left between them. The CDR3 length is 15 residues. CDR1 and CDR2 from the germline V gene are KGHSH and LQKENI. The CDR3 region is CASSPASWRDQPQHF. CDR3 coding DNA: TGTGCCAGCTCACCAGCGAGCTGGCGGGATCAGCCCCAGCATTTT. The whole variable domain, remainder taken from reference TRBV18 and TRBJ1-5, is NAGVMQNPRHLVRRRGQEARLRCSPMKGHSHVYWYRQLPEEGLKFMVYLQKENIIDESGMPKERFSAEFPKEGPSILRIQQVVRGDSAAYFCASSPASWRDQPQHFGDGTRLSIL.

The rearrangement joins TRBV11-1 to TRBJ2-1; D gene ambiguous. Germline V gene data show CDR1 as SGHAT and CDR2 as FQDESV (reference sequence). Trimming took 5 bases from V and 0 from J, leaving 11 bases between them. The CDR3 covers 15 residues. CDR3 loop: CASSLPYGSYNEQFF. As DNA, the CDR3 is TGTGCCAGCAGCCTACCGTATGGCTCCTACAATGAGCAGTTCTTC.

This clone was seen a handful of times. The V call is TRBV6-6, the J call TRBJ2-7; 8 bases align to TRBD2. Germline lookup yields CDR1 MNHNY and CDR2 SVGAGI (reference sequence). This CDR3 has 14 amino acids. V gave up 10 bases and J gave up 1 base; unmatched junction bases: 9. The CDR3 loop is CATKSGGGSYEQYF. For the CDR3, the DNA is TGTGCCACTAAGAGCGGGGGAGGATCCTACGAGCAGTACTTC.

The chain links TRBV5-6 to TRBJ2-2; D may be TRBD2 (6 bases). Per germline, CDR1 SGHDT and CDR2 YYEEEE. Trimming pared 4 bases from V and 4 bases from J, leaving 8 bases between. This CDR3 contains 13 residues. CDR3 region: CASSPEGTGELFF. For the CDR3, the DNA is TGTGCCAGCAGCCCGGAGGGCACCGGGGAGCTGTTTTTT.

V usage is TRBV25-1 and J usage is TRBJ2-1; 12 nucleotides agree with TRBD2. Germline CDR1 is MGHDK and CDR2 is SYGVNS. J gave up 6 bases and V 7 bases, and 13 bases lay outside the gene matches. CDR3 length: 17 residues. The CDR3 sequence: CASTRTGSSGRANEQFF. The CDR3 DNA sequence: TGTGCCAGCACCCGAACAGGGTCTAGCGGGAGGGCCAATGAGCAGTTCTTC. The full variable domain, rest sourced from reference TRBV25-1 and TRBJ2-1, is EADIYQTPRYLVIGTGKKITLECSQTMGHDKMYWYQQDPGMELHLIHYSYGVNSTEKGDLSSESTVSRIRTEHFPLTLESARPSHTSQYLCASTRTGSSGRANEQFFGPGTRLTVL.

This clone was recorded only once. The chain combines TRBV4-2 with TRBJ2-2, with a weak D call TRBD1 (6 bases). There are 17 residues in the CDR3. Trimming removed 0 bases from V and 0 bases from J, with 11 bases in between. Germline loops: CDR1 LGHNA, CDR2 YNFKEQ. This CDR3 is CASSQDADSSNTGELFF. CDR3 nucleotides: TGTGCCAGCAGCCAAGATGCGGACAGTTCGAACACCGGGGAGCTGTTTTTT.

The V call is TRBV2, the J call TRBJ1-1; no definite D call. CDR3 size: 14 residues. Germline-derived CDR1 and CDR2 are SNHLY and FYNNEI. With 6 bases removed from V and 1 base from J, the gap between germline ends came to 12 bases. The CDR3 nucleotides are TGTGCCAGCAGGCGGCGGGAGACGAACACTGAAGCTTTCTTT. Translating it yields CASRRRETNTEAFF.

The V call is TRBV19, the J call TRBJ1-1, with 7 bases identical to TRBD1. This CDR3 spans 14 amino acids. V trimming: 2 bases; J trimming: 6 bases; junction bases outside the gene matches: 6. Per the germline V gene, CDR1 is LNHDA and CDR2 is SQIVND (reference sequence). Here the CDR3 reads CASSIKGAKAEAFF. DNA of the CDR3: TGTGCCAGTAGTATAAAGGGGGCAAAGGCTGAAGCTTTCTTT.

This chain joins TRBV19 and TRBJ2-1; no clear D gene. The CDR3 length is 10 residues. Germline CDR1 reads LNHDA; CDR2 reads SQIVND (reference sequence). Trimming took 10 bases from V and 5 from J, leaving 6 bases between them. CDR3 protein: CATKNNEQFF. CDR3 DNA: TGTGCCACAAAAAACAATGAGCAGTTCTTC.

The chain has TRBV19 and TRBJ1-1; D call uncertain. CDR1 is LNHDA and CDR2 is SQIVND in the germline V gene (reference sequence). Trimming took off 6 bases at V and 0 bases at J, with 5 bases between the two ends. This CDR3 spans 12 amino acids. The CDR3, as DNA: TGTGCCAGTAGCGTTATGAACACTGAAGCTTTCTTT. Residues: CASSVMNTEAFF.

The chain recombines TRBV28 with TRBJ2-7; 9 bases map to TRBD2. Unmatched junction bases numbered 18, after V lost 2 bases and J lost 1 base. Germline CDR1 reads MDHEN; CDR2 reads SYDVKM. This CDR3 has 20 amino acids. The CDR3 is CASSLSGSGLSGRKSYEQYF. The CDR3 DNA is TGTGCCAGCAGTTTAAGCGGCTCAGGGTTGAGCGGGAGGAAGTCCTACGAGCAGTACTTC.

The rearrangement links TRBV7-9 to TRBJ2-3; 14 bases fit TRBD2. CDR1 SEHNR and CDR2 FQNEAQ come from the germline V gene (reference sequence). The CDR3 covers 15 residues. V dropped 8 bases and J dropped 4; count of bases not matched to a gene: 5. CDR3 sequence: CASGGTSGRSDTQYF. CDR3 in DNA: TGTGCCAGCGGCGGGACTAGCGGGAGATCAGATACGCAGTATTTT.

The chain uses TRBV19 and TRBJ1-2, with a weak D call TRBD1 (5 bases). Germline V gene lookup returns CDR1 LNHDA and CDR2 SQIVND (reference sequence). V was trimmed by 0 bases and J by 4 bases, leaving 12 bases between them. This CDR3 region has 15 residues. As DNA, the CDR3 is TGTGCCAGTAGTATAGATCAAACAGGTGCCTATGGCTACACCTTC. Translating it yields CASSIDQTGAYGYTF.

The chain employs TRBV29-1 and TRBJ2-1; TRBD2 matches at 9 bases. Germline loops: CDR1 SQVTM, CDR2 ANQGSEA. J gave up 3 bases and V 6 bases, and 3 bases lay outside the gene matches. CDR3 size: 13 residues. CDR3 loop: CSVLAGDYNEQFF. Here the CDR3 DNA reads TGCAGCGTATTAGCGGGAGACTACAATGAGCAGTTCTTC.

This chain uses TRBV27 with TRBJ1-1; D uncertain. Trimming took off 3 bases at V and 1 base at J, with 15 bases between the two ends. Germline CDR1 reads MNHEY; CDR2 reads SMNVEV (reference sequence). This CDR3 is 16 amino acids long. The DNA for the CDR3 is TGTGCCAGCAGTTTTCAGGCCGCGGGTAGGAACACTGAAGCTTTCTTT. It is translated as CASSFQAAGRNTEAFF.

This clone was detected only once. V and J are TRBV5-4 and TRBJ2-5, with a possible D match to TRBD1 (6 bases). The germline V gene encodes CDR1 SGHNT and CDR2 YYREEE (reference sequence). The V gene lost 1 base and the J gene lost 5 bases, with 12 bases spanning the gap. The length of the CDR3 is 14 residues. For the CDR3, the DNA is TGTGCCAGCAGCTTGACCGACAGGTTGGAGACCCAGTACTTC. Translation: CASSLTDRLETQYF.

The chain carries TRBV4-1 and TRBJ1-3; no clear D. The germline gives CDR1 MGHRA, CDR2 YSYEKL. V was cut by 0 bases and J by 2 bases, with 2 bases left in between. The CDR3 spans 13 residues. CDR3 sequence reads: CASSQDTGNTIYF. The CDR3 coding sequence is TGCGCCAGCAGCCAAGATACTGGAAACACCATATATTTT.

J is TRBJ2-1 and V is TRBV24-1, with TRBD1 identical over 9 bases. V lost 7 bases and J lost 8; bases outside the gene matches: 11. The CDR3 consists of 15 residues. Germline V CDR1 and CDR2: KGHDR, SFDVKD. Written as DNA, the CDR3 is TGTGCCACCAGCCCTGGACAGGGGAAGGGGGATGAGCAGTTCTTC. It translates to CATSPGQGKGDEQFF.

This sequence joins TRBV9 and TRBJ1-2, with 7 bases that match TRBD1. With V trimmed by 2 bases and J by 3 bases, 10 bases remained unmatched. The CDR3 is 16 residues long. CDR1 SGDLS and CDR2 YYNGEE come from the germline V gene. The CDR3 here is CASSVTQGTGYYGYTF. The DNA for the CDR3 is TGTGCCAGCAGCGTCACACAGGGGACGGGGTACTATGGCTACACCTTC.

The rearrangement joins TRBV27 to TRBJ1-4; TRBD1 matches 11 bases. The CDR3 runs 15 residues. V gave up 6 bases and J gave up 8 bases; unmatched junction bases: 8. CDR1 is MNHEY and CDR2 is SMNVEV in the germline V gene (reference sequence). The CDR3 here is CASSPWGTGGEKLFF. CDR3 DNA sequence: TGTGCCAGCAGCCCATGGGGGACAGGGGGGGAAAAACTGTTTTTT.

This clone showed up just once. The J gene is TRBJ2-1, the V gene TRBV7-2; D is perhaps TRBD2 (5 bases). Deletions cut 8 bases from V and 8 bases from J, with 16 bases between. Germline V gene sequence: CDR1 SGHTA, CDR2 FQGNSA. The CDR3 is 13 residues long. The DNA of the CDR3 is TGTGCCAGCCTTGGGAGTGGTCGGGATGAGCAGTTCTTC. Protein: CASLGSGRDEQFF.

This clone was detected only once. The chain couples TRBV7-3 to TRBJ1-2; a weak D match, TRBD1 (5 bases). In germline, CDR1 is SGHTA, CDR2 FQGTGA. V was trimmed by 0 bases and J by 7 bases, leaving 15 bases between them. The CDR3 consists of 15 residues. The CDR3 loop is CASSLTAGDARGYTF. CDR3 sequence (DNA): TGTGCCAGCAGCTTAACCGCGGGGGACGCTCGTGGCTACACCTTC.

The chain has TRBV10-3 and TRBJ1-3, with TRBD1 identical over 7 bases. The trim removed 6 bases at V and 0 bases at J, leaving 5 bases unmatched. The germline gives CDR1 ENHRY, CDR2 SYGVKD. The CDR3 totals 15 residues. Here the CDR3 DNA reads TGTGCCATCAGCGACAGGGAGAGCTCTGGAAACACCATATATTTT. This translates into CAISDRESSGNTIYF.

This clone has more than one count but fewer than ten. This rearrangement joins TRBV9 to TRBJ1-3; D is undetermined. CDR1 and CDR2 (germline): SGDLS, YYNGEE. This CDR3 is built from 17 residues. V shed 4 bases and J shed 0 bases, with 17 bases lying between them. In nucleotides, the CDR3 is TGTGCCAGCAGCCCTCCCCCTTGGCGGAGCTCTGGAAACACCATATATTTT. Its translation: CASSPPPWRSSGNTIYF.